This is a list of T cell receptor beta chains from one sample in a study of T cells after yellow fever vaccination. TCRdb ran MiXCR on the 5' RACE reads and lists one entry per CDR3 protein. The sample consists of roughly 140,000 distinct CDR3 sequences, around 7.7% of them appearing once. Source: CD4+ T cells sorted from PBMCs, taken 5 days after the yellow fever booster vaccination. These receptors were collected from a man younger than 40 who received the YFV17D yellow fever vaccine. Both conserved end residues are trimmed from each CDR3. Size values are once, few and many counts, or a class for expanded clones, and some rows have none.

cdr3_aa: ASGLVGQVEAF; v_call: TRBV12-5; clone_size: many
cdr3_aa: ASSLAPGFQETQY; v_call: TRBV5-1; clone_size: many
cdr3_aa: ASSLTRLDTQY; v_call: TRBV7-2; clone_size: many
cdr3_aa: ASSFGGVRNTQY; v_call: TRBV28; clone_size: many
cdr3_aa: ATSSGRIQY; v_call: TRBV24-1; clone_size: many
cdr3_aa: ASSRAGGASDTQY; v_call: TRBV25-1; clone_size: many
cdr3_aa: AISRTGLYEQY; v_call: TRBV10-3; clone_size: many
cdr3_aa: SASAGPGKDTQY; v_call: TRBV20-1; clone_size: many
cdr3_aa: AWAIAGLPRRETQY; v_call: TRBV30; clone_size: many
cdr3_aa: ASSSAEYREYNNEQF; v_call: TRBV5-4; clone_size: -
cdr3_aa: ASSAFANTGELF; v_call: TRBV19; clone_size: many
cdr3_aa: ASSQAGTGLTDTQY; v_call: TRBV4-1; clone_size: -
cdr3_aa: SARDGSSNTEAF; v_call: TRBV20-1; clone_size: many
cdr3_aa: ASRQGDRADTQY; v_call: TRBV7-3; clone_size: many
cdr3_aa: ASSIEGISRGGYT; v_call: TRBV19; clone_size: -
cdr3_aa: ASSSRDRGRVETQY; v_call: TRBV5-6; clone_size: many
cdr3_aa: ASSYLDEQF; v_call: TRBV6-2/TRBV6-3; clone_size: many
cdr3_aa: SAIRGLLSEQY; v_call: TRBV20-1; clone_size: many
cdr3_aa: AWNEQY; v_call: TRBV30; clone_size: -
cdr3_aa: SARVGGGSYEQY; v_call: TRBV20-1; clone_size: many
cdr3_aa: SARSPGGLDTQY; v_call: TRBV20-1; clone_size: many
cdr3_aa: TSKRLAGGPSTGELF; v_call: TRBV1; clone_size: many